The 12 T cell receptor beta chains below were found in one sample sequenced in a study of OX40 agonist ivuxolimab in advanced cancers. Produced via immunoSEQ multiplex PCR; TCRdb's table is partial and in-frame only. The data show tens of thousands of clones, 80% to 90% seen once. The source material was CD4+ or CD8+ T cells sorted from blood, sampled in a trial of the OX40 agonist ivuxolimab. These receptors originate from an adult with an advanced solid tumor such as melanoma, head and neck, liver or kidney cancer.

The J gene is TRBJ1-5, the V gene TRBV18; D perhaps matches TRBD1 (5 bases). The length of the CDR3 is 15 residues. Germline CDR1 is KGHSH and CDR2 is LQKENI. With 4 bases removed from V and 4 bases from J, the gap between germline ends came to 14 bases. This CDR3 reads CASSHIGEGNQPQHF. The CDR3 nucleotides read TGTGCCAGCTCACATATAGGGGAAGGGAATCAGCCCCAGCATTTT.

The chain is built from TRBV19 and TRBJ1-1; tentative D call: TRBD1 (6 bases). V lost 3 bases to trimming and J lost 1 base, with 12 bases between them. CDR3 length: 15 residues. Germline V gene sequence: CDR1 LNHDA, CDR2 SQIVND (reference sequence). CDR3 coding DNA: TGTGCCAGTAGTATCCGGCAGGGACAGAACACTGAAGCTTTCTTT. Its translation: CASSIRQGQNTEAFF.

For the CDR3, the DNA is TGTGCCAGCTCTACCCGGCAGGGGGCGTTTGGCTACACCTTC. Translation gives CASSTRQGAFGYTF. The rearrangement joins TRBV16 to TRBJ1-2; TRBD1 matches at 8 bases. Germline V lookup: CDR1 KGHSY, CDR2 FQNENV. With V trimmed by 8 bases and J by 7 bases, 12 bases remained unmatched. The CDR3 runs to 14 residues.

This clone was counted a few times. The V gene is TRBV19, the J gene TRBJ1-1; D is uncertain. The CDR3 length is 13 residues. CDR1 LNHDA and CDR2 SQIVND come from the germline V gene (reference sequence). V was clipped by 6 bases and J by 2 bases, with 10 bases between them. CDR3 in DNA: TGTGCCAGTAGGCCAACAGATAACACTGAAGCTTTCTTT. Residues: CASRPTDNTEAFF.

The V call is TRBV2, the J call TRBJ2-1; 15 bases align to TRBD2. The CDR3 totals 15 residues. The germline V gene encodes CDR1 SNHLY and CDR2 FYNNEI. V was clipped by 4 bases and J by 7 bases; unmatched bases: 2. DNA for the CDR3: TGTGCCAGCAGTGGTGGGACTAGCGGGGGGAATGAGCAGTTCTTC. Amino acid sequence: CASSGGTSGGNEQFF. The complete variable domain, with remaining parts taken from reference TRBV2 and TRBJ2-1, reads EPEVTQTPSHQVTQMGQEVILRCVPISNHLYFYWYRQILGQKVEFLVSFYNNEISEKSEIFDDQFSVERPDGSNFTLKIRSTKLEDSAMYFCASSGGTSGGNEQFFGPGTRLTVL.

This chain connects TRBV28 to TRBJ1-2; 10 positions match TRBD1. The CDR3 consists of 13 residues. Germline trimming cut 6 bases from V and 8 bases from J; bases unmatched to any gene: 6. Looked up from germline, CDR1 is MDHEN and CDR2 is SYDVKM. CDR3 DNA: TGTGCCAGCAGCCCTCCGGACAGGGGGGGCTACACCTTC. The encoded protein is CASSPPDRGGYTF.

The chain is built from TRBV9 and TRBJ2-3; TRBD1 agrees at 8 bases. CDR3 length equals 16 residues. V was pared by 3 bases and J by 2 bases, with 8 bases of the junction left unmatched. From germline, CDR1 is SGDLS and CDR2 YYNGEE. CDR3 amino acids: CASSGVSGQVTDTQYF. The CDR3 DNA reads TGTGCCAGCAGCGGGGTGTCGGGACAGGTCACAGATACGCAGTATTTT.

The chain is built from TRBV19 and TRBJ2-2; D is undetermined. The CDR3 contains 14 residues. The germline gives CDR1 LNHDA, CDR2 SQIVND (reference sequence). The V end was cut by 4 bases, the J end by 3 bases, with 9 bases between. CDR3 residues: CASSKDTYTGELFF. The CDR3 coding sequence is TGTGCCAGTAGTAAAGACACATACACCGGGGAGCTGTTTTTT.

This clone has only one observation. V is TRBV14 and J is TRBJ2-7; D call uncertain. CDR1 is SGHDN and CDR2 is FVKESK in the germline V gene. V was cut by 1 base and J by 3 bases, with 4 bases left in between. This CDR3 has 12 residues. The DNA of the CDR3 is TGTGCCAGCAGCCAAGCCGGCTACGAGCAGTACTTC. Translating it yields CASSQAGYEQYF.

On this clone itself: The junction differs from germline at one of its ends, possibly a read error. The gene calls are TRBV5-4 and TRBJ1-1, with 8 bases fitting TRBD1. The CDR3 sequence is 16 residues long. The germline V gene encodes CDR1 SGHNT and CDR2 YYREEE (reference sequence). The CDR3: CASRTDRGGKNAEAFF. The DNA for the CDR3 is TGTGCCAGCAGGACTGACAGGGGAGGGAAGAACGCTGAAGCTTTCTTT.

The genes are TRBV7-8 and TRBJ1-2; 10 nucleotides align to TRBD1. V gave up 5 bases and J gave up 8 bases; unmatched junction bases: 11. Germline V gene lookup returns CDR1 SGHVS and CDR2 FQNEAQ. CDR3 size: 15 residues. The CDR3 region has the DNA TGTGCCAGCAGCCCTTGGACAGGGGGTGTTGAAGGCTACACCTTC. Translation: CASSPWTGGVEGYTF.

V and J are TRBV28 and TRBJ2-2, with 12 bases aligning to TRBD2. Germline values: CDR1 MDHEN, CDR2 SYDVKM. V shed 8 bases and J 4 bases; nucleotides not matched to a gene: 8. The CDR3 contains 16 residues. CDR3 in DNA: TGTGCCAGCTGGGCTAGCGGGGGGGCCCTCACCGGGGAGCTGTTTTTT. Translated, it gives CASWASGGALTGELFF.